Ten or more counts support the clone carrying this TCR beta chain. Its matching antigen is unknown. Constant-segment-primed 5'RACE gave TCR alpha and TCR beta cDNA libraries with sample barcodes and UMIs. Using its own MiXCR run on the 5' RACE reads, TCRdb lists one record per CDR3 protein. Among approximately 400,000 distinct CDR3 sequences listed, 20% to 25% were seen once. This specimen belongs to a study of T-cell memory formation after mild COVID-19. With 3 bases clipped from V and 6 bases from J, the junction kept 2 bases outside the gene matches. The CDR3 is 13 amino acids. CDR1 SEHNR and CDR2 FQNEAQ come from the germline V gene (reference sequence). Overall study results and limits: Certain responding clones were present in pre-infection memory, suggesting participation of cross-reactive memory. CM and EM subsets held most contracting CD4+ clones; EMRA held CD8+ ones. Second-wave clones with a day 37 peak had unconfirmed SARS-CoV-2 specificity.

The rearrangement uses TRBV7-9 and TRBJ2-1, with 7 bases matching TRBD1. This receptor was identified in an adult woman who had mild COVID-19 (a few samples of this study predate the infection). Cell type and time point are not known. The sample taken for sequencing was PBMCs or a T cell subset sorted from them (not recorded which). CDR3 loop: CASSLAGGNEQFF. CDR3 in DNA: TGTGCCAGCAGCTTGGCAGGGGGCAATGAGCAGTTCTTC. The variable domain in full, completed from reference TRBV7-9 and TRBJ2-1, reads DTGVSQNPRHKITKRGQNVTFRCDPISEHNRLYWYRQTLGQGPEFLTYFQNEAQLEKSRLLSDRFSAERPKGSFSTLEIQRTEQGDSAMYLCASSLAGGNEQFFGPGTRLTVL.